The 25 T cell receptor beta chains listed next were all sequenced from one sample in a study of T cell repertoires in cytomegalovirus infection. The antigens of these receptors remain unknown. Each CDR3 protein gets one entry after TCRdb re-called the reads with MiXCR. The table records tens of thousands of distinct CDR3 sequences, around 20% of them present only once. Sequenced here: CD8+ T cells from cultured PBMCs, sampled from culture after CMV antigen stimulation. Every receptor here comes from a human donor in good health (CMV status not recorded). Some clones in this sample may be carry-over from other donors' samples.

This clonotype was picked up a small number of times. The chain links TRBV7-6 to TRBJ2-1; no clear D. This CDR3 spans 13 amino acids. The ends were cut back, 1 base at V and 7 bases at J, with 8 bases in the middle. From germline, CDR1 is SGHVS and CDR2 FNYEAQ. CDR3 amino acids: CASSLVQPNEQFF. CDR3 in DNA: TGTGCCAGCAGCTTAGTACAGCCGAATGAGCAGTTCTTC.

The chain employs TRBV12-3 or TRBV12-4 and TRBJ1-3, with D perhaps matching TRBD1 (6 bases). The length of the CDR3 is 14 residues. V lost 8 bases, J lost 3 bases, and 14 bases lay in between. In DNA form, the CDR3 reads TGTGCCAGCCGACTCAAGGGGGGTGGAAACACCATATATTTT. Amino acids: CASRLKGGGNTIYF.

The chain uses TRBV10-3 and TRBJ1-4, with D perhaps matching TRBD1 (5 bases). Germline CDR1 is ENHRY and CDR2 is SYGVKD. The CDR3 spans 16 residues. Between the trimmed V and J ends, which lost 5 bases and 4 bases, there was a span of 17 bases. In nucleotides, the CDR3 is TGTGCCATCAGTAAAGACAGTTTGATGTATAATGAAAAACTGTTTTTT. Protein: CAISKDSLMYNEKLFF.

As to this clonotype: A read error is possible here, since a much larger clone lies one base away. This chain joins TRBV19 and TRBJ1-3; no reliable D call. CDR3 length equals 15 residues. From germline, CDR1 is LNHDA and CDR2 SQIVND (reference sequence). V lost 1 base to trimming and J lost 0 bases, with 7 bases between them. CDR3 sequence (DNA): TGTGCCAGTAGTATAGGCCCGGCCTCTGGAAACACCATATATTTT. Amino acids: CASSIGPASGNTIYF.

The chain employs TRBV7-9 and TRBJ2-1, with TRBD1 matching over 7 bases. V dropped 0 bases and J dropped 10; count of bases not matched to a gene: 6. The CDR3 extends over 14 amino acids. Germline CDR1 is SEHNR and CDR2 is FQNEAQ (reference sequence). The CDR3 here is CASSLAQGTEEQFF. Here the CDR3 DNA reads TGTGCCAGCAGCTTAGCCCAGGGGACAGAGGAGCAGTTCTTC. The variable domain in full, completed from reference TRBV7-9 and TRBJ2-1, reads DTGVSQNPRHKITKRGQNVTFRCDPISEHNRLYWYRQTLGQGPEFLTYFQNEAQLEKSRLLSDRFSAERPKGSFSTLEIQRTEQGDSAMYLCASSLAQGTEEQFFGPGTRLTVL.

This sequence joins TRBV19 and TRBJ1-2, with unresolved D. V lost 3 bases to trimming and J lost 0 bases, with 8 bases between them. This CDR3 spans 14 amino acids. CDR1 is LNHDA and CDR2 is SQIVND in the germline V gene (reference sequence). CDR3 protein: CASSIDVANYGYTF. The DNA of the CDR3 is TGTGCCAGTAGTATTGACGTTGCTAACTATGGCTACACCTTC.

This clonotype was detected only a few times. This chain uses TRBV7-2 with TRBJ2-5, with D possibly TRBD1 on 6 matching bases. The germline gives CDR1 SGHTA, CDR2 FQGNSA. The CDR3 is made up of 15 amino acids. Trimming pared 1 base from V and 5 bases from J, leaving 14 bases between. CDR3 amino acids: CASSLVPLRGETQYF. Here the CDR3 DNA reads TGTGCCAGCAGCTTAGTGCCGCTTAGGGGGGAGACCCAGTACTTC.

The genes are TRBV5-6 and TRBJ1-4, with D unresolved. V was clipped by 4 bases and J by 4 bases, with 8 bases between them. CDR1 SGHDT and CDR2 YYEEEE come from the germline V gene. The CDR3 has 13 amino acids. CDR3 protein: CASSPPLNEKLFF. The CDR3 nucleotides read TGTGCCAGCAGCCCGCCGCTTAATGAAAAACTGTTTTTT.

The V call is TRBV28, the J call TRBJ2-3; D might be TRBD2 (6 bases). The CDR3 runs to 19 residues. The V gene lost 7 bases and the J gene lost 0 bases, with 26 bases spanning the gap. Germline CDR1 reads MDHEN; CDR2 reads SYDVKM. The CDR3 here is CASNGLERAPGSSTDTQYF. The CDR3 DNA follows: TGTGCCAGCAACGGACTGGAGCGGGCCCCGGGTTCTAGCACAGATACGCAGTATTTT.

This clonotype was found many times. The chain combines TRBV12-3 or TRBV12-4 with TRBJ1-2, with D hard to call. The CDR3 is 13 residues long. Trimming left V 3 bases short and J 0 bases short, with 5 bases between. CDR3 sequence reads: CASSLHSNYGYTF. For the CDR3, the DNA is TGTGCCAGCAGTTTGCACTCTAACTATGGCTACACCTTC.

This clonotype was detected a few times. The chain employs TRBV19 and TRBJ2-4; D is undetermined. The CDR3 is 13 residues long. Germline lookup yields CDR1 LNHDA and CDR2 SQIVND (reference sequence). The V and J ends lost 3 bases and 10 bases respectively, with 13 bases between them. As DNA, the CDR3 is TGTGCCAGTAGTATGGGTTTGAACGGGATTCAGTACTTC. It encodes CASSMGLNGIQYF.

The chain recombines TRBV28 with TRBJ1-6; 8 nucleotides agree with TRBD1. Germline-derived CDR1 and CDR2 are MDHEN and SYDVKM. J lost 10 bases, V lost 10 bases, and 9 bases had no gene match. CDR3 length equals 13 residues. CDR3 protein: CATMDRVESPLHF. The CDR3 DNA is TGTGCCACCATGGACAGGGTCGAATCACCCCTCCACTTT. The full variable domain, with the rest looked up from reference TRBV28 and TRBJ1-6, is DVKVTQSSRYLVKRTGEKVFLECVQDMDHENMFWYRQDPGLGLRLIYFSYDVKMKEKGDIPEGYSVSREKKERFSLILESASTNQTSMYLCATMDRVESPLHFGNGTRLTVT.

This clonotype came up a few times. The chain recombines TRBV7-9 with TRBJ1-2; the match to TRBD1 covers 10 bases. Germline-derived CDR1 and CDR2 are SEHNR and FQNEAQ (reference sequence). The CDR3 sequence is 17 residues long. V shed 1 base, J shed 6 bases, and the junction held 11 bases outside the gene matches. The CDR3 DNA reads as TGTGCCAGCAGCTTAGTTCCCACCGGGACAGGGGAAAATGGCTACACCTTC. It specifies CASSLVPTGTGENGYTF.

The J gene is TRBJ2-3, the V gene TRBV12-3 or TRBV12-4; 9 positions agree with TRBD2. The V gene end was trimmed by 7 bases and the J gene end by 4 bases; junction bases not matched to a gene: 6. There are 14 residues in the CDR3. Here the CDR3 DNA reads TGTGCCAGCAAAGGTAGCGGGGGTTCAGATACGCAGTATTTT. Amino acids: CASKGSGGSDTQYF.

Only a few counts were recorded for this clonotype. The CDR3 loop reads CASSYIGTGCSSGANVLTF. The CDR3, as DNA: TGTGCCAGCAGCTATATCGGGACAGGGTGTTCCTCTGGGGCCAACGTCCTGACTTTC. The chain links TRBV11-2 to TRBJ2-6; 9 bases align to TRBD1. The CDR3 is 19 residues long. V trimming: 4 bases; J trimming: 0 bases; junction bases outside the gene matches: 10. In germline, CDR1 is SGHAT, CDR2 FQNNGV.

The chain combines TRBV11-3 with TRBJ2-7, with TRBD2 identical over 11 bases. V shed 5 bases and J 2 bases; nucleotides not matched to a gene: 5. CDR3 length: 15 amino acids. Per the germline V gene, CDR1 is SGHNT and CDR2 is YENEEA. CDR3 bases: TGTGCCAGCAGCCCTAGCGGGAGGAAGGCCTACGAGCAGTACGTC. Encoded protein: CASSPSGRKAYEQYV.

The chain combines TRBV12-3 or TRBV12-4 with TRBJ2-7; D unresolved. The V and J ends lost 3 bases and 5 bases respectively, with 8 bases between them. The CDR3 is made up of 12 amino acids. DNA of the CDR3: TGTGCCAGCAGTTTCGTTGCCCACGAGCAGTACTTC. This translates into CASSFVAHEQYF.

CDR3 protein: CASSLGTPEGYGYTF. The DNA of the CDR3 is TGCGCCAGCAGCCTCGGGACACCGGAGGGATATGGCTACACCTTC. The chain recombines TRBV4-1 with TRBJ1-2; perhaps TRBD1 as D (6 bases). V lost 4 bases and J lost 5, with 17 bases in between. From germline, CDR1 is MGHRA and CDR2 YSYEKL. This CDR3 is 15 amino acids long.

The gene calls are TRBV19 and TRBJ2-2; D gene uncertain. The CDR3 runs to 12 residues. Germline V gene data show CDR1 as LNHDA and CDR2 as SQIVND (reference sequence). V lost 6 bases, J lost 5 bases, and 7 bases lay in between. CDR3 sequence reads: CASRDLTGELFF. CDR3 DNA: TGTGCCAGTAGGGACCTAACCGGGGAGCTGTTTTTT.

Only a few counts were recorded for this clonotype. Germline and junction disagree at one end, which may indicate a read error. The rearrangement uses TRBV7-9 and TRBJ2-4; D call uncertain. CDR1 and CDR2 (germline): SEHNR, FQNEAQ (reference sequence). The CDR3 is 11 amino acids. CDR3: CASSSVTQMDF. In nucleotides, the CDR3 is TGTGCCAGCAGCTCGGTCACTCAGATGGACTTC.

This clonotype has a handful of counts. CDR3 in DNA: TGTGCCAGCAGCTTAGGGGAGAACAATGAGCAGTTCTTC. As protein: CASSLGENNEQFF. This chain connects TRBV7-6 to TRBJ2-1, with D possibly being TRBD2 (5 bases). Germline V gene lookup returns CDR1 SGHVS and CDR2 FNYEAQ. V gave up 1 base and J gave up 5 bases, with 6 bases separating them. The CDR3 runs to 13 residues.

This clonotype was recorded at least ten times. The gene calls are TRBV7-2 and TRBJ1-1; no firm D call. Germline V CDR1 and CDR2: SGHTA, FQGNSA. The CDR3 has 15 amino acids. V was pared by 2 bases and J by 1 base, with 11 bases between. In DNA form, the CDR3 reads TGTGCCAGCAGCTTATTCGGCATGTCGAACACTGAAGCTTTCTTT. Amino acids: CASSLFGMSNTEAFF.

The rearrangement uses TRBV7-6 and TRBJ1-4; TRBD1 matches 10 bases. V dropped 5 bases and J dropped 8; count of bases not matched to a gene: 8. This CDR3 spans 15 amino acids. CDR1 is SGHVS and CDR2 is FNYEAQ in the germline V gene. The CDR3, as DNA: TGTGCCAGCAGCCCCCGGACAGGGGGAATCGAAAAACTGTTTTTT. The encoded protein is CASSPRTGGIEKLFF.

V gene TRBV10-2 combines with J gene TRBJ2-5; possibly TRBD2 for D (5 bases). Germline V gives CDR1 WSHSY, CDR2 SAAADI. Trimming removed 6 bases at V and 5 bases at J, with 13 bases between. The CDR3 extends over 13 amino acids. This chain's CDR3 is CASRVDGGETQYF. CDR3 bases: TGCGCCAGCAGGGTAGATGGCGGGGAGACCCAGTACTTC.

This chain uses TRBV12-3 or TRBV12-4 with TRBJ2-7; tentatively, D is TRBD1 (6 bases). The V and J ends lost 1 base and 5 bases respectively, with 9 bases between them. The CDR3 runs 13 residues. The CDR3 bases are TGTGCCAGCAGTTTAGACAGGGTACACGAGCAGTACTTC. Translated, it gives CASSLDRVHEQYF.